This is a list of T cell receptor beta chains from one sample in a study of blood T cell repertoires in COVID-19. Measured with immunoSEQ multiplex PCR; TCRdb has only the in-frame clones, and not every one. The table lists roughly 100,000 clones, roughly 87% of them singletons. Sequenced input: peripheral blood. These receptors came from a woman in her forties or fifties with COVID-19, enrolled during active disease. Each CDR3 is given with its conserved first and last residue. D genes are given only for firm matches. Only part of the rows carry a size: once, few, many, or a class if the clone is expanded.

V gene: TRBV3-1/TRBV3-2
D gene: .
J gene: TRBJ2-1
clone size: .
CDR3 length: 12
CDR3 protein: CASSQGGNEQFF
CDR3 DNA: TGTGCCAGCAGCCAGGGGGGCAATGAGCAGTTCTTC

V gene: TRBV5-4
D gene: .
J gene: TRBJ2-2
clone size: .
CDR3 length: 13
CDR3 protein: CASSSQDTGELFF
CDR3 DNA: TGTGCCAGCAGCTCCCAGGATACCGGGGAGCTGTTTTTT

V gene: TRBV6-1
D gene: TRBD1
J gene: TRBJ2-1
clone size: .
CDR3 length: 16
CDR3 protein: CASSEAGDRGIHEQFF
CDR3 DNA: TGTGCCAGCAGTGAAGCGGGGGACAGGGGGATCCATGAGCAGTTCTTC

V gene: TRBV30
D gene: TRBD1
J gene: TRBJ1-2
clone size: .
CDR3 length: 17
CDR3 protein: CAWSPTGASGLVYGYTF
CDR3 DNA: TGTGCCTGGAGTCCCACAGGGGCCTCAGGATTGGTCTATGGCTACACCTTC

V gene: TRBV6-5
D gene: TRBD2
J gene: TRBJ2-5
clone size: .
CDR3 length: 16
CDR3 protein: CASSYWGTGREETQYF
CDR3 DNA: TGTGCCAGCAGTTATTGGGGGACCGGGAGGGAAGAGACCCAGTACTTC

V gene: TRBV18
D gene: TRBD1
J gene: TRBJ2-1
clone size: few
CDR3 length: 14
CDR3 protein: CASSPGTGEDEQFF
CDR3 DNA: TGTGCCAGCTCACCCGGGACAGGGGAAGATGAGCAGTTCTTC

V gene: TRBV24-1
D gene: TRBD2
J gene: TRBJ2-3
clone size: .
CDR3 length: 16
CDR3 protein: CATSDPTSAPTDTQYF
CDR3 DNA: TGTGCCACCAGTGACCCTACTAGCGCTCCCACAGATACGCAGTATTTT

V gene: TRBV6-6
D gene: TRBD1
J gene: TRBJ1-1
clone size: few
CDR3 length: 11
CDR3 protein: CASGQGPEAFF
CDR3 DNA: TGTGCCAGCGGACAGGGTCCTGAAGCTTTCTTT

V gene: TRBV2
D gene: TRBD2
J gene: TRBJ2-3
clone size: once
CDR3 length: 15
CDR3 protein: CASRTAGEITDTQYF
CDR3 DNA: TGTGCCAGCCGAACAGCGGGGGAGATAACAGATACGCAGTATTTT

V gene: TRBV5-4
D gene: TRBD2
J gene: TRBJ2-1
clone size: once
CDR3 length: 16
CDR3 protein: CASSLAGGGMYNEQFF
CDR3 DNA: TGTGCCAGCAGCTTGGCCGGGGGGGGCATGTACAATGAGCAGTTCTTC

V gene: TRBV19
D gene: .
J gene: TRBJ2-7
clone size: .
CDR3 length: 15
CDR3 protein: CASSFWTAATYEQYF
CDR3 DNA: TGTGCCAGTAGTTTTTGGACTGCCGCCACCTACGAGCAGTACTTC

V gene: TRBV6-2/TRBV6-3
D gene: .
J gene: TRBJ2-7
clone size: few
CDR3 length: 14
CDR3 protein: CASSYLGGLYEQYF
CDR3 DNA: TGTGCCAGCAGTTACCTCGGGGGGCTATACGAGCAGTACTTC

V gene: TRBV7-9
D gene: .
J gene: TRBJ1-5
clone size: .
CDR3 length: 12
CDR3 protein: CASSSGGQPQHF
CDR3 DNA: TGTGCCAGCAGCAGCGGGGGACAGCCCCAGCATTTT

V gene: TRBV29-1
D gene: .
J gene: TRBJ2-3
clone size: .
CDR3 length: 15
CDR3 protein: CSAKRLAEVTDTQYF
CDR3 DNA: TGCAGCGCTAAACGCCTAGCTGAGGTCACAGATACGCAGTATTTT

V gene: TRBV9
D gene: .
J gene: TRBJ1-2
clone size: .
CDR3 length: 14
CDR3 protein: CASSHTGQYYGYTF
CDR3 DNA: TGTGCCAGCAGCCACACCGGACAGTACTATGGTTACACCTTC

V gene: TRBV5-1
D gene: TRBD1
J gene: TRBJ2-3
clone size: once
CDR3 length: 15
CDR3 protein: CASSFRGQGTDTQYF
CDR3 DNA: TGCGCCAGCAGCTTCAGAGGACAGGGAACAGATACGCAGTATTTT

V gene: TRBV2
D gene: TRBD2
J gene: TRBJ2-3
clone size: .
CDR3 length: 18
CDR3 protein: CASSPRASGGAGTDTQYF
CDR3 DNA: TGTGCCAGCAGTCCGCGGGCTAGCGGGGGGGCCGGTACAGATACGCAGTATTTT

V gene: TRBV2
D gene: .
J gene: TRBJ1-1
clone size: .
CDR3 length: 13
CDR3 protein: CASTITGSTEAFF
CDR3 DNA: TGTGCCAGCACCATTACAGGGAGCACTGAAGCTTTCTTT

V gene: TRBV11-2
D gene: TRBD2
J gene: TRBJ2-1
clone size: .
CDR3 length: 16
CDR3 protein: CASSHMTLAGLNEQFF
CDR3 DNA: TGTGCCAGCAGCCACATGACGCTAGCGGGGTTAAATGAGCAGTTCTTC

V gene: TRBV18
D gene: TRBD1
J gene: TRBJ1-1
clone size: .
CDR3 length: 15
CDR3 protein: CASSPSEGAYTEAFF
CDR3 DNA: TGTGCCAGCTCACCATCTGAGGGGGCATATACTGAAGCTTTCTTT

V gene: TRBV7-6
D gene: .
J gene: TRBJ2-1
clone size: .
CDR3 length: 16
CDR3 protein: CASSPDYSYSNNEQFF
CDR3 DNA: TGTGCCAGCAGCCCAGACTACAGCTATTCTAACAATGAGCAGTTCTTC

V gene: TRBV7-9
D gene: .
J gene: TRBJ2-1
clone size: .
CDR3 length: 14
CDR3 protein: CASEDLTGFNEQFF
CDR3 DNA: TGTGCCAGCGAGGACCTTACAGGGTTCAATGAGCAGTTCTTC

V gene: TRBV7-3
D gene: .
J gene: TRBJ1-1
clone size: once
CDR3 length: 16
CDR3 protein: CASSLRPAGWDTEAFF
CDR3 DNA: TGTGCCAGCAGCTTAAGACCTGCGGGGTGGGACACTGAAGCTTTCTTT

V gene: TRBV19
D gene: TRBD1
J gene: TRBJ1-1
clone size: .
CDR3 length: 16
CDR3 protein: CASTTGGTSGNTEAFF
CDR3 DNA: TGTGCCAGTACTACAGGGGGCACATCGGGGAACACTGAAGCTTTCTTT

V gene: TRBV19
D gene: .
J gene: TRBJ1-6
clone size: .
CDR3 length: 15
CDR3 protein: CASSIQQADNSPLHF
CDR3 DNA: TGTGCCAGTAGTATCCAGCAGGCTGATAATTCACCCCTCCACTTT

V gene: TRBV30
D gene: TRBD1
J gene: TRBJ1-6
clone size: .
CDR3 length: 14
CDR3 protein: CAWRGDSDNSPLHF
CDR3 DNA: TGTGCCTGGAGGGGGGACAGTGACAATTCACCCCTCCACTTT

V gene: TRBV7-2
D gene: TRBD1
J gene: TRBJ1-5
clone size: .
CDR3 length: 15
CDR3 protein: CASSQSTGEPQPQHF
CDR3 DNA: TGTGCCAGCAGCCAAAGCACAGGGGAGCCTCAGCCCCAGCATTTT

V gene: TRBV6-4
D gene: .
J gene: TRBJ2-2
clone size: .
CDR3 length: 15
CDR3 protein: CASSVSSLNTGELFF
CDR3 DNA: TGTGCCAGCAGTGTTAGCTCTCTGAACACCGGGGAGCTGTTTTTT

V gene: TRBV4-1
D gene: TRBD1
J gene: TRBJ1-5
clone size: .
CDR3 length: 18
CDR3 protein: CASSQVEDREGTGQPQHF
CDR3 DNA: TGCGCCAGCAGCCAAGTGGAGGACAGGGAGGGCACAGGTCAGCCCCAGCATTTT

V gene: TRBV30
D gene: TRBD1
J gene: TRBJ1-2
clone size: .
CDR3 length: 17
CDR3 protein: CAWSVPAGQVTNYGYTF
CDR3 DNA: TGTGCCTGGAGTGTACCAGCGGGACAGGTGACTAACTATGGCTACACCTTC

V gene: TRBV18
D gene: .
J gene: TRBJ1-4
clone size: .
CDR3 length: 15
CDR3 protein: CASSPRRGDNEKLFF
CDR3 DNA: TGTGCCAGCTCACCCCGCAGGGGAGATAATGAAAAACTGTTTTTT

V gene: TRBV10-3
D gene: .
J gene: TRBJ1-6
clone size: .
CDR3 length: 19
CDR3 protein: CAISEGREEARSYNSPLHF
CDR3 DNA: TGTGCCATCAGTGAGGGCCGGGAGGAGGCTCGCTCCTATAATTCACCCCTCCACTTT

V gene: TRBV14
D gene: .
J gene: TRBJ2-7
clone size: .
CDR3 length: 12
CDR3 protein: CASSQITYEQYF
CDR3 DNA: TGTGCCAGCAGCCAAATAACCTACGAGCAGTACTTC

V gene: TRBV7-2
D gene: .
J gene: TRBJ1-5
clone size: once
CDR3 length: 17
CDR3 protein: CASSLGFKSNSNRPQHF
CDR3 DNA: TGTGCCAGCAGCTTAGGTTTCAAGAGTAATAGCAATCGGCCCCAGCATTTT

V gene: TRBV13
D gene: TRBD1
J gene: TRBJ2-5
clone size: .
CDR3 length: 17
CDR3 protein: CASTTSRGTGGRETQYF
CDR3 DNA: TGTGCCAGCACTACCTCTAGAGGGACAGGGGGACGGGAGACCCAGTACTTC

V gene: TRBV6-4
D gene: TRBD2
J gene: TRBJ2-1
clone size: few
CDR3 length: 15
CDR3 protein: CASSDTSGLYNEQFF
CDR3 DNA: TGTGCCAGCAGTGACACTAGCGGTCTATACAATGAGCAGTTCTTC

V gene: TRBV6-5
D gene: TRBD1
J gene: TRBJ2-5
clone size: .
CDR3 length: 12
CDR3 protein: CAIQDRAETQYF
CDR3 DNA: TGTGCCATCCAGGACAGGGCGGAGACCCAGTACTTC

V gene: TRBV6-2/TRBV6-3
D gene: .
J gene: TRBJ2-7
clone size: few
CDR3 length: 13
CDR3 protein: CASSLPGSYEQYF
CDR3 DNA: TGTGCCAGCAGTTTGCCAGGGTCCTACGAGCAGTACTTC

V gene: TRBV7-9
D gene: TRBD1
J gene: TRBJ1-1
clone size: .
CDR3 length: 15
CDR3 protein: CASSGIQGLHTEAFF
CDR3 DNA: TGTGCCAGCAGCGGCATACAGGGGCTGCACACTGAAGCTTTCTTT

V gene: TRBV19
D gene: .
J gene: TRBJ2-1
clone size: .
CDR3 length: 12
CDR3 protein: CASSEARGEQFF
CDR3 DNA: TGTGCCAGTAGCGAAGCAAGGGGTGAGCAGTTCTTC

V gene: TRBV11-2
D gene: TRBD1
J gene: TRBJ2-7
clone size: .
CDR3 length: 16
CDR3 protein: CASSLIKGQGNYEQYF
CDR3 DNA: TGTGCCAGCAGCTTAATTAAGGGACAGGGGAACTACGAGCAGTACTTC

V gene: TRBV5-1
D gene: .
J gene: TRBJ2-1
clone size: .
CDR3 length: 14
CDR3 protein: CASSLDSSYNEQFF
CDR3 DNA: TGCGCCAGCAGCTTGGACAGCTCCTACAATGAGCAGTTCTTC

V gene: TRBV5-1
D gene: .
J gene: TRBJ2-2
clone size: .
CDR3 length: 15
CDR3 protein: CASSLDGRNTGELFF
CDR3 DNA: TGCGCCAGCAGCTTGGACGGGAGGAACACCGGGGAGCTGTTTTTT

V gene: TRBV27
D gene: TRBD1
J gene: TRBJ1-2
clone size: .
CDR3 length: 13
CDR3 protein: CASGPQGARGYTF
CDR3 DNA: TGTGCCAGCGGACCCCAGGGGGCGCGGGGCTACACCTTC

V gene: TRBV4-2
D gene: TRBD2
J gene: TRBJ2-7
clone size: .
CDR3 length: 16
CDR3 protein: CASSSPSGGNSYEQYF
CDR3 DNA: TGTGCCAGCAGTTCCCCTAGCGGGGGGAACTCCTACGAGCAGTACTTC

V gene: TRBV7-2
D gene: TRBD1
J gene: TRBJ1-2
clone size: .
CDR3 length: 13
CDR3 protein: CASSLTGAGGYTF
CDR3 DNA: TGTGCCAGCAGCTTAACAGGGGCGGGAGGCTACACCTTC

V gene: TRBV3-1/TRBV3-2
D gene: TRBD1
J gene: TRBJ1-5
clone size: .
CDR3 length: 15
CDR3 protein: CASSQGTGGGQPQHF
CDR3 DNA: TGTGCCAGCAGCCAAGGGACAGGGGGAGGTCAGCCCCAGCATTTT

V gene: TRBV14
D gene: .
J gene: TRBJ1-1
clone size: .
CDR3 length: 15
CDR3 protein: CASSQGPARSSEAFF
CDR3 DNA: TGTGCCAGCAGCCAAGGGCCCGCGCGGAGCTCTGAAGCTTTCTTT